These 11 T cell receptor beta chains were all obtained from the same sample, sequenced in a study of blood T cell repertoires in COVID-19 (dated by TCRdb to the early 2020s). Library generation was performed with the immunoSEQ multiplex PCR assay. TCRdb mirrors the immuneACCESS table, restricted to in-frame sequences. Some clones are absent from its copies; in checked studies, under half trace to an unresolved V gene, and the reason for the others is unknown. This sample gives 200,000 or so clones in total; approximately 80% of them show up just once. Around 1.8% of the sample lies in the top ten. Sequences were obtained from PBMCs or T cells enriched from blood (not recorded which). All receptors derive from a man between 60 and 70 years old who had recovered from COVID-19.

This clone was recorded only once. The chain couples TRBV24-1 to TRBJ2-1; perhaps TRBD1 as D (6 bases). Germline V CDR1 and CDR2: KGHDR, SFDVKD. V was clipped by 5 bases and J by 4 bases, with 14 bases between them. The CDR3 contains 15 residues. Written as DNA, the CDR3 is TGTGCCACCAGTGGTTGGACAGATCTTTACAATGAGCAGTTCTTC. Protein sequence: CATSGWTDLYNEQFF.

The chain is built from TRBV5-1 and TRBJ2-7, with D possibly being TRBD2 (6 bases). Germline V gene sequence: CDR1 SGHRS, CDR2 YFSETQ. V shed 3 bases and J shed 3 bases, with 13 bases lying between them. The CDR3 totals 14 residues. The CDR3 DNA reads as TGCGCCAGCAGCTGGACGGGGGAAGGCTACGAGCAGTACTTC. It codes for CASSWTGEGYEQYF.

CDR3 region: CASSEALGLAGGNEQFF. CDR3 in DNA: TGTGCCAGCAGTGAAGCGCTTGGGCTAGCGGGGGGCAATGAGCAGTTCTTC. The chain uses TRBV2 and TRBJ2-1; 11 positions match TRBD2. This CDR3 has 17 residues. The germline V gene encodes CDR1 SNHLY and CDR2 FYNNEI. V gave up 0 bases and J gave up 6 bases; unmatched junction bases: 7.

This chain joins TRBV6-2 or TRBV6-3 and TRBJ1-4; D gene ambiguous. The CDR3 is made up of 14 amino acids. V lost 1 base and J lost 7, with 10 bases in between. Germline V lookup: CDR1 MNHEY, CDR2 SVGEGT. The CDR3 loop is CASSYLEAGEKLFF. The CDR3, as DNA: TGTGCCAGCAGTTACTTGGAAGCGGGTGAAAAACTGTTTTTT.

The chain has TRBV7-8 and TRBJ1-4, with a possible D match to TRBD1 (5 bases). Germline CDR1 is SGHVS and CDR2 is FQNEAQ. The CDR3 extends over 16 amino acids. With 2 bases removed from V and 7 bases from J, the gap between germline ends came to 17 bases. The CDR3 loop is CASSLSVGVVGEKLFF. In DNA, the CDR3 is TGTGCCAGCAGCTTATCTGTAGGGGTGGTTGGTGAAAAACTGTTTTTT.

J is TRBJ2-3 and V is TRBV27; 9 nucleotides line up with TRBD1. Germline CDR1 reads MNHEY; CDR2 reads SMNVEV (reference sequence). The J segment lost 7 bases and the V segment lost 6 bases, leaving 14 bases of the junction unmatched. The CDR3 runs to 16 residues. CDR3 nucleotides: TGTGCCAGCAGCCAAAAAGCCGGGACAGGGTTGTATACGCAGTATTTT. Its protein is CASSQKAGTGLYTQYF.

The rearrangement links TRBV2 to TRBJ2-5, with 12 nucleotides matching TRBD1. Germline V gene data show CDR1 as SNHLY and CDR2 as FYNNEI. This CDR3 contains 14 residues. With V trimmed by 5 bases and J by 4 bases, 2 bases remained unmatched. The CDR3, as DNA: TGTGCCAGCAGTCGGGACAGGGGGCGAGAGACCCAGTACTTC. This codes for CASSRDRGRETQYF.

The chain combines TRBV7-9 with TRBJ2-5; D might be TRBD1 (6 bases). Germline CDR1 and CDR2: SEHNR and FQNEAQ (reference sequence). The germline V and J ends were trimmed by 7 bases and 1 base, with 10 bases remaining between them. The CDR3 is 13 amino acids. CDR3 coding DNA: TGTGCCAGCATGCAGGACAGCCAAGAGACCCAGTACTTC. Its protein product is CASMQDSQETQYF.

The V gene is TRBV19, the J gene TRBJ1-5; TRBD1 aligns across 7 bases. The CDR3 covers 14 residues. Looked up from germline, CDR1 is LNHDA and CDR2 is SQIVND (reference sequence). Germline trimming cut 9 bases from V and 3 bases from J; bases unmatched to any gene: 8. The CDR3 nucleotides are TGTGCCAGCAGGCGACAGGGCGACAATCAGCCCCAGCATTTT. It yields the protein CASRRQGDNQPQHF. Looking up the rest from reference TRBV19 and TRBJ1-5 gives the full variable domain: DGGITQSPKYLFRKEGQNVTLSCEQNLNHDAMYWYRQDPGQGLRLIYYSQIVNDFQKGDIAEGYSVSREKKESFPLTVTSAQKNPTAFYLCASRRQGDNQPQHFGDGTRLSIL.

CDR3 bases: TGCGCCAGCAGCCCACAGGGTACTGGAAACACCATATATTTT. Translation gives CASSPQGTGNTIYF. V is TRBV5-1 and J is TRBJ1-3, with a weak D call TRBD1 (6 bases). V lost 4 bases and J 2 bases, leaving 10 bases between the germline ends. CDR1 is SGHRS and CDR2 is YFSETQ in the germline V gene. The CDR3 totals 14 residues.

The chain joins TRBV2 to TRBJ2-6; D is undetermined. CDR3 length: 17 amino acids. The V end lost 6 bases, the J end lost 0 bases, and 15 bases lay between the germline ends. Germline lookup yields CDR1 SNHLY and CDR2 FYNNEI. CDR3 protein: CASRARLTNSGANVLTF. The CDR3 nucleotides are TGTGCCAGCAGGGCCCGACTTACCAACTCTGGGGCCAACGTCCTGACTTTC.